The subject of this entry is one T cell receptor (beta chain). The antigen is not known. This entry comes from a study of cytomegalovirus exposure and HLA in healthy donors. Overall study results and limits: Accurate prediction of HLA-A and HLA-B alleles (for most subjects) was reportedly achieved from TCR beta sequences.

The CDR3 covers 14 residues. Germline CDR1 is SNHLY and CDR2 is FYNNEI. With 6 bases removed from V and 2 bases from J, the gap between germline ends came to 11 bases. This PCR relied on a set of 60 Vbeta primers and 13 Jbeta primers. The assay was immunoSEQ multiplex PCR, and TCRdb's table has in-frame clones only and misses some. This table has some 90,000 clones, 60% to 85% appearing once. The rearrangement joins TRBV2 to TRBJ1-5, with D maybe TRBD1 (6 bases). Sequenced input: PBMCs. The TCR sequence derives from a boy between 10 and 17 years old in good health and CMV-seronegative. DNA for the CDR3: TGTGCCAGCAGCAGGACAGTGGGCAATCAGCCCCAGCATTTT. Amino acids: CASSRTVGNQPQHF.